The 27 T cell receptor beta chains below all came from one sample that was sequenced in a study of blood T cell repertoires in COVID-19. Profiled with immunoSEQ multiplex PCR; TCRdb holds only in-frame clones, not every one. The sample contains a few hundred thousand clones, over 75% of which appear only once. The source material was PBMCs or T cells enriched from blood (not recorded which). The receptor set was obtained from a man under 40 with acute COVID-19.

This clone appeared a single time. The V gene is TRBV5-4, the J gene TRBJ2-5, with 7 bases lining up with TRBD1. Germline V gene lookup returns CDR1 SGHNT and CDR2 YYREEE (reference sequence). With V trimmed by 0 bases and J by 5 bases, 4 bases remained unmatched. This CDR3 is 14 amino acids long. In DNA, the CDR3 is TGTGCCAGCAGCTTGGGACAGGGACGGGAGACCCAGTACTTC. This codes for CASSLGQGRETQYF.

This clone appeared once. The chain has TRBV30 and TRBJ2-7; D is uncertain. Germline V gene lookup returns CDR1 GTSNPN and CDR2 SVGIG (reference sequence). The CDR3 has 13 amino acids. V was clipped by 0 bases and J by 4 bases, with 10 bases between them. DNA of the CDR3: TGTGCCTGGAGTGTTATATTGACTTACGAGCAGTACTTC. Protein sequence: CAWSVILTYEQYF.

This clone showed up just once. The V gene is TRBV18, the J gene TRBJ1-1; TRBD1 might be the D (5 bases). The CDR3 loop spans 18 amino acids. Germline CDR1 and CDR2: KGHSH and LQKENI. Trimming took 3 bases from V and 5 from J, leaving 25 bases between them. The CDR3 DNA reads TGTGCCAGCTCACCTCAACAGGCAGAAATTAGTTCGAGAACTGAAGCTTTCTTT. Encoded protein: CASSPQQAEISSRTEAFF.

The gene calls are TRBV6-5 and TRBJ2-7, with TRBD1 as a possible D gene (6 bases). Germline CDR1 MNHEY, CDR2 SVGAGI. Deletions cut 2 bases from V and 5 bases from J, with 16 bases between. The CDR3 extends over 15 amino acids. The CDR3 sequence is CASSYTGHLTHEQYF. The CDR3 DNA reads as TGTGCCAGCAGTTACACGGGACATCTTACCCACGAGCAGTACTTC.

The rearrangement links TRBV11-3 to TRBJ2-1, with D perhaps TRBD2 (7 bases). The CDR3 is 15 residues long. CDR1 and CDR2 from the germline V gene are SGHNT and YENEEA. Trimming stripped 5 bases from V and 4 bases from J, with 15 bases between. The CDR3 region has the DNA TGTGCCAGCAGCCCCCCGGGGAGGGGGTACAATGAGCAGTTCTTC. Its translation: CASSPPGRGYNEQFF.

The rearrangement uses TRBV6-5 and TRBJ1-6; D not resolved. The CDR3 has 12 residues. The germline V gene has CDR1 MNHEY and CDR2 SVGAGI. Trimming stripped 8 bases from V and 6 bases from J, with 8 bases between. The CDR3 is CASGQSNSPLHF. As DNA, the CDR3 is TGTGCCAGCGGGCAGTCTAATTCACCCCTCCACTTT.

The chain recombines TRBV3-1 (or the pseudogene TRBV3-2) with TRBJ2-2; possibly TRBD1 for D (6 bases). The CDR3 has 16 residues. The ends were cut back, 8 bases at V and 3 bases at J, with 19 bases in the middle. CDR1 is LGHDT and CDR2 is YNNKEL in the germline V gene (reference sequence). The CDR3 spells CASSDDRKRDTGELFF. CDR3 nucleotide sequence: TGTGCCAGCTCAGACGACAGGAAGAGGGACACCGGGGAGCTGTTTTTT.

In DNA, the CDR3 is TGCAGCGTTGGGCGGGTTAGAGGAGAGACCCAGTACTTC. Translation gives CSVGRVRGETQYF. This chain links TRBV29-1 with TRBJ2-5; D is possibly TRBD2 (5 bases). Germline V gives CDR1 SQVTM, CDR2 ANQGSEA. Deletions cut 4 bases from V and 4 bases from J, with 13 bases between. The CDR3 is made up of 13 amino acids.

The V gene is TRBV5-1, the J gene TRBJ1-4; 7 bases agree with TRBD1. The CDR3 has 15 residues. Trimming took 5 bases from V and 7 from J; bases not matched to a gene: 11. Germline CDR1 reads SGHRS; CDR2 reads YFSETQ. CDR3: CASRRNTGVTEKLFF. In DNA, the CDR3 is TGCGCCAGCAGACGAAATACAGGGGTTACTGAAAAACTGTTTTTT.

CDR3 loop: CASSQDAVFLPYEQYF. In DNA, the CDR3 is TGTGCCAGCAGCCAAGATGCGGTCTTCCTCCCCTACGAGCAGTACTTC. This rearrangement joins TRBV14 to TRBJ2-7, with unresolved D. V shed 0 bases and J shed 2 bases, with 14 bases lying between them. Germline CDR1 reads SGHDN; CDR2 reads FVKESK. This CDR3 has 16 residues. Variable domain in full (rest from reference TRBV14 and TRBJ2-7): EAGVTQFPSHSVIEKGQTVTLRCDPISGHDNLYWYRRVMGKEIKFLLHFVKESKQDESGMPNNRFLAERTGGTYSTLKVQPAELEDSGVYFCASSQDAVFLPYEQYFGPGTRLTVT.

The chain employs TRBV19 and TRBJ2-2; 9 positions match TRBD1. The CDR3 contains 16 residues. V shed 5 bases and J 1 base; nucleotides not matched to a gene: 5. Germline values: CDR1 LNHDA, CDR2 SQIVND (reference sequence). This CDR3 reads CASSVQGARNTGELFF. DNA for the CDR3: TGTGCCAGTAGTGTACAGGGGGCTCGGAACACCGGGGAGCTGTTTTTT.

This clone was seen a single time. The CDR3 bases are TGTGCCAGCAGTGAAGTTAGGAACACCGGGGAGCTGTTTTTT. It translates to CASSEVRNTGELFF. This chain links TRBV2 with TRBJ2-2; D call uncertain. CDR3 length: 14 amino acids. Germline V CDR1 and CDR2: SNHLY, FYNNEI. V lost 1 base and J lost 1, with 4 bases in between. The full variable domain, completed using reference TRBV2 and TRBJ2-2, is EPEVTQTPSHQVTQMGQEVILRCVPISNHLYFYWYRQILGQKVEFLVSFYNNEISEKSEIFDDQFSVERPDGSNFTLKIRSTKLEDSAMYFCASSEVRNTGELFFGEGSRLTVL.

The rearrangement uses TRBV6-5 and TRBJ1-3; 10 nucleotides line up with TRBD1. This CDR3 spans 15 amino acids. V shed 1 base and J 7 bases; nucleotides not matched to a gene: 4. Germline V gene data show CDR1 as MNHEY and CDR2 as SVGAGI. CDR3 loop: CASSYWDRGRNTIYF. The DNA for the CDR3 is TGTGCCAGCAGTTACTGGGACAGGGGTAGGAACACCATATATTTT.

In nucleotides, the CDR3 is TGTGCCAGCTCACCAGGACTAGCGGGGAATGAGCAGTTCTTC. Translating it yields CASSPGLAGNEQFF. The V and J genes are TRBV18 and TRBJ2-1; 12 bases fit TRBD2. The CDR3 has 14 amino acids. CDR1 KGHSH and CDR2 LQKENI come from the germline V gene. J lost 7 bases, V lost 2 bases, and 0 bases had no gene match.

The CDR3 DNA is TGTGCCAGCAGCGCAGTCGGGGGCACTGAAGCTTTCTTT. Translation: CASSAVGGTEAFF. This chain joins TRBV9 and TRBJ1-1, with D perhaps TRBD1 (5 bases). Germline V gene data show CDR1 as SGDLS and CDR2 as YYNGEE. The CDR3 has 13 amino acids. Trimming took off 3 bases at V and 4 bases at J, with 10 bases between the two ends.

The V call is TRBV19, the J call TRBJ2-3; 8 bases fit TRBD1. Losses at the gene ends were 5 bases for V and 0 bases for J; bases not matched to a gene: 4. This CDR3 comprises 15 residues. Germline V gene sequence: CDR1 LNHDA, CDR2 SQIVND (reference sequence). CDR3 bases: TGTGCCAGTAGTTTACGACAGGGGAGCACAGATACGCAGTATTTT. As protein: CASSLRQGSTDTQYF.

J is TRBJ1-1 and V is TRBV5-4; D perhaps matches TRBD1 (6 bases). This CDR3 is built from 12 residues. Germline CDR1 SGHNT, CDR2 YYREEE (reference sequence). Deletions cut 3 bases from V and 7 bases from J, with 10 bases between. The CDR3 protein is CASSWDTFEAFF. DNA of the CDR3: TGTGCCAGCAGCTGGGACACCTTTGAAGCTTTCTTT.

This clone has a handful of counts. This sequence joins TRBV6-5 and TRBJ1-2; D gene uncertain. CDR1 is MNHEY, CDR2 SVGAGI, per germline. There are 14 residues in the CDR3. The V and J ends lost 5 bases and 3 bases respectively, with 13 bases between them. The CDR3 bases are TGTGCCAGCAGTCCCTTGCCCAGGCACTATGGCTACACCTTC. Protein product: CASSPLPRHYGYTF.

The chain couples TRBV11-2 to TRBJ1-1, with D uncertain. This CDR3 is built from 13 residues. The germline CDR1 and CDR2 sequences are SGHAT and FQNNGV. Trimming shortened V by 6 bases and J by 3 bases, and 11 bases separated the two germline ends. The DNA of the CDR3 is TGTGCCAGCAGTTTCGGACTGTACACTGAAGCTTTCTTT. It specifies CASSFGLYTEAFF. Based on the CDR3 plus reference TRBV11-2 and TRBJ1-1, the full variable domain is EAGVAQSPRYKIIEKRQSVAFWCNPISGHATLYWYQQILGQGPKLLIQFQNNGVVDDSQLPKDRFSAERLKGVDSTLKIQPAKLEDSAVYLCASSFGLYTEAFFGQGTRLTVV.

The V call is TRBV24-1, the J call TRBJ2-7; perhaps TRBD2 as D (5 bases). Trimming removed 10 bases from V and 5 bases from J, with 29 bases in between. The CDR3 sequence is 17 residues long. CDR1 is KGHDR and CDR2 is SFDVKD in the germline V gene. The CDR3 DNA is TGTGCCACGGAGACGGGGTCGGGGTCCCCCTTCCTCCACGAGCAGTACTTC. Encoded protein: CATETGSGSPFLHEQYF.

The chain joins TRBV5-5 to TRBJ2-7; TRBD1 might be the D (5 bases). The CDR3 is 13 residues long. Trimming pared 1 base from V and 7 bases from J, leaving 12 bases between. The germline V gene encodes CDR1 SGHKS and CDR2 YYEKEE (reference sequence). The CDR3 bases are TGTGCCAGCAGCTTGCGACTGCAGGGTGAGCAGTACTTC. Encoded protein: CASSLRLQGEQYF.

The chain couples TRBV6-6 to TRBJ1-2; maybe TRBD1 (6 bases). Trimming cost V 6 bases and J 4 bases, with 18 bases left between them. The germline V gene encodes CDR1 MNHNY and CDR2 SVGAGI (reference sequence). There are 15 residues in the CDR3. The CDR3 loop reads CASSEGSGTTYGYTF. The CDR3 DNA sequence: TGTGCCAGCAGCGAGGGGTCGGGGACAACCTATGGCTACACCTTC.

The V call is TRBV6-6, the J call TRBJ2-4; tentatively, D is TRBD2 (6 bases). Looked up from germline, CDR1 is MNHNY and CDR2 is SVGAGI (reference sequence). Trimming removed 6 bases from V and 0 bases from J, with 6 bases in between. The CDR3 spans 13 residues. CDR3 amino acids: CASSGGAKNIQYF. The CDR3 DNA follows: TGTGCCAGCAGCGGGGGAGCCAAAAACATTCAGTACTTC.

This clone was picked up many times. This sequence joins TRBV6-5 and TRBJ1-1; no firm D call. V was trimmed by 0 bases and J by 10 bases, leaving 12 bases between them. CDR3 length: 13 residues. Germline V gives CDR1 MNHEY, CDR2 SVGAGI. The CDR3 bases are TGTGCCAGCAGTTACTCGCCCCGGGGTCTAGCTTTCTTT. Translating it yields CASSYSPRGLAFF.

This chain links TRBV19 with TRBJ1-1, with D perhaps matching TRBD1 (6 bases). V shed 2 bases and J shed 1 base, with 11 bases lying between them. This CDR3 has 15 amino acids. Per germline, CDR1 LNHDA and CDR2 SQIVND (reference sequence). The chain's CDR3 is CASSILADRNTEAFF. The CDR3 DNA reads TGTGCCAGTAGTATATTGGCGGACAGGAACACTGAAGCTTTCTTT.

The rearrangement links TRBV10-1 to TRBJ2-1; 9 bases line up with TRBD2. The germline V gene encodes CDR1 WNHNN and CDR2 SYGVQD (reference sequence). This CDR3 is built from 12 residues. J lost 15 bases, V lost 4 bases, and 7 bases had no gene match. The DNA of the CDR3 is TGCGCCAGCAGTGGGGCTAGCGGGGACCCGTTCTTC. Amino acid sequence: CASSGASGDPFF.

The chain links TRBV28 to TRBJ1-2; no clear D. The CDR3 spans 15 residues. CDR1 is MDHEN and CDR2 is SYDVKM in the germline V gene. V lost 5 bases, J lost 7 bases, and 20 bases lay in between. The CDR3 loop reads CASSLYFFLEGGYTF. The DNA of the CDR3 is TGTGCCAGCAGTCTCTACTTCTTCCTTGAGGGTGGCTACACCTTC.